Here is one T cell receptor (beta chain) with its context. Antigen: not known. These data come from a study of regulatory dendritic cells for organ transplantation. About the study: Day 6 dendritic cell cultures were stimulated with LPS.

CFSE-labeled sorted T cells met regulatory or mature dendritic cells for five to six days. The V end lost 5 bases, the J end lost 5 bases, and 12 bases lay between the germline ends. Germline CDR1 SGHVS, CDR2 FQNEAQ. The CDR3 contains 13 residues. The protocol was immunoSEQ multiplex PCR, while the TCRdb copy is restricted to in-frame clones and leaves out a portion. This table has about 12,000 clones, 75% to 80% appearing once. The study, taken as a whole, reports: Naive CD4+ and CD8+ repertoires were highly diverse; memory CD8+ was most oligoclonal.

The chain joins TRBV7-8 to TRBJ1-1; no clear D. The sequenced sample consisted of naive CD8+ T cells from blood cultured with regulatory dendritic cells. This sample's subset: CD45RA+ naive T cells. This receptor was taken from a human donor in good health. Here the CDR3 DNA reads TGTGCCAGCAGCCCCGGGGTGAGGACTGAAGCTTTCTTT. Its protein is CASSPGVRTEAFF.